The rows below give T cell receptor beta chains drawn from one sample of a study of neurological immune-mediated disorders. TCRdb re-analysed the 5' RACE reads in MiXCR, keeping a single row per CDR3 protein. The sample consists of approximately 130,000 distinct CDR3 sequences, around 3% of them appearing once. The sample was PBMCs. These receptors were taken from a woman aged 25-40 years with multiple sclerosis. Both conserved end residues are part of each CDR3. D genes are given only for firm matches. A clone size is listed for some rows: how often the clone was seen (once, few, many), or a class if it is expanded.

abundance	d_gene	v_gene	j_gene	CDR3aa	CDR3nt
many	NA	TRBV7-2	TRBJ2-6	CASNRGSGANVLTF	TGTGCCAGCAATAGGGGATCTGGGGCCAACGTCCTGACTTTC
many	NA	TRBV7-9	TRBJ1-5	CASSPSSSNQPQHF	TGTGCCAGCAGCCCATCCTCTAGCAATCAGCCCCAGCATTTT
many	TRBD2	TRBV9	TRBJ2-3	CASSVVGLALTDTQYF	TGTGCCAGCAGCGTAGTAGGACTAGCGCTCACAGATACGCAGTATTTT
many	NA	TRBV7-2	TRBJ1-6	CASRENSPLHF	TGTGCCAGCAGAGAGAATTCACCCCTCCACTTT
many	TRBD1	TRBV12-3/TRBV12-4	TRBJ1-5	CASSSSLDRGPHQPQHF	TGTGCCAGCAGTTCCTCATTGGACAGGGGGCCCCATCAGCCCCAGCATTTT
NA	TRBD1	TRBV18	TRBJ1-5	CASSPQGANKTQNF	TGTGCCAGCTCACCCCAGGGGGCTAATAAGACCCAGAATTTT
many	NA	TRBV5-6	TRBJ2-2	CASSIIARVETGELFF	TGTGCCAGCAGCATCATCGCCAGGGTGGAAACCGGGGAGCTGTTTTTT
many	TRBD1	TRBV7-9	TRBJ2-1	CASSSTLGGQGRSWQFF	TGTGCCAGCAGCTCAACCCTTGGGGGACAGGGGAGGTCGTGGCAGTTCTTC
many	NA	TRBV20-1	TRBJ1-2	CSAQQSGTDYGYTF	TGCAGTGCGCAGCAGTCCGGGACGGACTATGGCTACACCTTC
many	NA	TRBV20-1	TRBJ1-1	CSAREPGEVRPEAFF	TGCAGTGCTAGAGAACCTGGGGAGGTTAGGCCTGAAGCTTTCTTT
many	TRBD2	TRBV5-1	TRBJ2-2	CASSYGLADTGELFF	TGCGCCAGCAGCTACGGACTAGCGGACACCGGGGAGCTGTTTTTT
many	NA	TRBV7-2	TRBJ2-3	CASSLAGATDTQYF	TGTGCCAGCAGCTTAGCGGGAGCTACTGATACGCAGTATTTT
many	TRBD1	TRBV20-1	TRBJ2-1	CSVLTGASYNEQFF	TGCAGTGTCCTAACAGGGGCCTCCTACAATGAGCAGTTCTTC
many	NA	TRBV12-3/TRBV12-4	TRBJ2-1	CASSFISVTEQFF	TGTGCCAGCAGTTTCATTAGCGTGACTGAGCAGTTCTTC
many	NA	TRBV7-9	TRBJ1-1	CASIPIFGSDTEAFF	TGTGCCAGCATCCCCATTTTCGGTTCCGACACTGAAGCTTTCTTT
NA	NA	TRBV11-2	TRBJ1-1	CASSLEGAGPEAFF	TGTGCCAGCAGCTTAGAGGGGGCAGGGCCTGAAGCTTTCTTT
many	NA	TRBV29-1	TRBJ2-7	CSVEGGQTSEQYF	TGCAGCGTTGAAGGAGGTCAGACCAGCGAGCAGTACTTC
many	TRBD1	TRBV5-1	TRBJ2-7	CASSLYRQGPRYEQYF	TGCGCCAGCAGCTTGTACCGACAGGGTCCACGCTACGAGCAGTACTTC
NA	NA	TRBV10-3	TRBJ2-3	CAISGPSGSPADTQYF	TGTGCCATCAGTGGCCCCTCGGGGTCGCCCGCAGATACGCAGTATTTT
many	NA	TRBV12-5	TRBJ1-1	CASGLAGTNGEAFF	TGTGCTAGTGGTTTGGCAGGGACCAACGGTGAAGCTTTCTTT
many	NA	TRBV3-1	TRBJ1-1	CASSQVGGAVNTEAFF	TGTGCCAGCAGCCAAGTAGGTGGAGCAGTGAACACTGAAGCTTTCTTT
many	TRBD1	TRBV20-1	TRBJ2-5	CSVSGTVQETQYF	TGCAGTGTCTCCGGGACAGTCCAAGAGACCCAGTACTTC
NA	NA	TRBV20-1	TRBJ2-5	CSARGGAQTETQYF	TGCAGTGCTAGAGGGGGGGCGCAGACGGAGACCCAGTACTTC
many	NA	TRBV11-2	TRBJ2-1	CASSLDPVSSYNEQFF	TGTGCCAGCAGCTTAGATCCCGTGAGCTCCTACAATGAGCAGTTCTTC
many	NA	TRBV12-3/TRBV12-4	TRBJ2-3	CASRKVQGTDTQYF	TGTGCCAGCAGGAAGGTCCAGGGCACAGATACGCAGTATTTT
many	NA	TRBV6-5	TRBJ2-1	CASSYSGRGAYNEQFF	TGTGCCAGCAGTTACTCGGGGCGGGGTGCCTACAATGAGCAGTTCTTC
many	TRBD1	TRBV7-2	TRBJ2-3	CASSFTGDTDTQYF	TGTGCCAGCAGCTTTACAGGGGACACAGATACGCAGTATTTT
many	NA	TRBV5-1	TRBJ2-7	CASSLAPDYIYEQYF	TGCGCCAGCAGCTTGGCTCCGGACTACATCTACGAGCAGTACTTC
many	NA	TRBV4-3	TRBJ1-6	CASSQDWDSPLHF	TGCGCCAGCAGCCAAGATTGGGATTCACCCCTCCACTTT
NA	TRBD1	TRBV29-1	TRBJ1-2	CSAANGGEGQGWDYGYTF	TGCAGCGCCGCGAACGGCGGGGAAGGACAGGGTTGGGACTATGGCTACACCTTC
few	NA	TRBV7-2	TRBJ2-3	CASSLGDKQYF	TGTGCCAGCAGCTTAGGAGATAAGCAGTATTTT
many	NA	TRBV5-1	TRBJ2-7	CASSPSGWSYEQYF	TGCGCCAGCAGCCCCTCGGGGTGGAGCTACGAGCAGTACTTC
many	NA	TRBV5-5	TRBJ1-6	CASSLVPDPRVSPLHF	TGTGCCAGCAGCTTGGTTCCGGACCCGAGGGTTTCACCCCTCCACTTT
many	TRBD2	TRBV4-3	TRBJ2-1	CASSQDLVGGIGNEQFF	TGCGCCAGCAGCCAAGATCTGGTCGGGGGGATCGGCAATGAGCAGTTCTTC
many	NA	TRBV15	TRBJ2-3	CATSRSGGFQDTQYF	TGTGCCACCAGCAGATCGGGCGGTTTTCAAGATACGCAGTATTTT
many	NA	TRBV12-3/TRBV12-4	TRBJ1-3	CASRPLQGAGNTIYF	TGTGCCAGCAGGCCGTTACAGGGAGCTGGAAACACCATATATTTT
many	NA	TRBV7-2	TRBJ1-5	CASSYRAQPQHF	TGTGCCAGCAGTTATAGAGCTCAGCCCCAGCATTTT
many	NA	TRBV9	TRBJ1-4	CASSVDPGFEKLFF	TGTGCCAGCAGCGTAGATCCAGGGTTTGAAAAACTGTTTTTT
many	NA	TRBV5-1	TRBJ2-5	CASSRSPTHQETQYF	TGCGCCAGCAGCAGAAGCCCGACACACCAAGAGACCCAGTACTTC
many	NA	TRBV12-5	TRBJ1-2	CASGLGPGGGYTF	TGTGCTAGTGGTTTGGGGCCAGGCGGTGGCTACACCTTC
many	NA	TRBV7-9	TRBJ1-1	CASSDWELVNTEAFF	TGTGCCAGCAGCGACTGGGAGTTGGTGAACACTGAAGCTTTCTTT
many	NA	TRBV4-1	TRBJ2-1	CASSLLTGSLGYNEQFF	TGCGCCAGCAGCCTCCTGACCGGTTCTTTGGGATACAATGAGCAGTTCTTC
many	NA	TRBV6-6	TRBJ1-2	CASSYMSDYGYTF	TGTGCCAGCAGTTACATGTCTGACTATGGCTACACCTTC
few	TRBD2	TRBV5-5	TRBJ2-3	CASSTSAGSTDTQYF	TGTGCCAGCAGCACATCAGCGGGGAGCACAGATACGCAGTATTTT
many	TRBD2	TRBV6-4	TRBJ2-1	CASSDSTSGSYEQFF	TGTGCCAGCAGTGACTCGACTAGCGGGAGCTATGAGCAGTTCTTC
many	TRBD2	TRBV12-3/TRBV12-4	TRBJ2-1	CASSRRTSGGYDEQFF	TGTGCCAGCAGTCGACGGACTAGCGGGGGTTACGATGAGCAGTTCTTC
many	TRBD2	TRBV6-2/TRBV6-3	TRBJ2-1	CASSPPWTRGGRNEQFF	TGTGCCAGCAGTCCCCCTTGGACCCGGGGGGGCAGGAATGAGCAGTTCTTC
many	NA	TRBV12-3/TRBV12-4	TRBJ2-3	CASRPPRRDTQYF	TGTGCCAGCAGACCCCCTAGGAGGGATACGCAGTATTTT
many	NA	TRBV6-6	TRBJ1-2	CASSPRDLSYGYTF	TGTGCCAGCAGTCCCCGGGACCTCTCTTATGGCTACACCTTC
many	TRBD1	TRBV7-7	TRBJ1-6	CASSQGVGSPLHF	TGTGCCAGCAGCCAGGGGGTCGGTTCACCCCTCCACTTT